This is a list of T cell receptor beta chains from one sample in a study of vaccination and CD4 T cells after COVID-19. Their specific antigens are unknown. TCRdb called the PCR reads again in MiXCR, with one record for every CDR3 protein. The table records 7,000 or so distinct CDR3 sequences, about half of them present only once. Specimen: CD4+ T cells from blood, cultured in vitro. These receptors came from a human donor in good health. Each CDR3 is given without its conserved first and last residue. The size entry is marked missing in some rows and otherwise reads once, few, many or a size class.

clone size: NA
V gene: TRBV28
J gene: TRBJ1-1
CDR3 protein: ASSLFQNTEAF

clone size: NA
V gene: TRBV2
J gene: TRBJ1-2
CDR3 protein: ASTLEGQGLGGYT

clone size: NA
V gene: TRBV2
J gene: TRBJ1-1
CDR3 protein: ASIGESRTEAF

clone size: NA
V gene: TRBV3-1
J gene: TRBJ1-1
CDR3 protein: ASSPTGVDEAF

clone size: few
V gene: TRBV20-1
J gene: TRBJ1-2
CDR3 protein: SATQGNGYT

clone size: NA
V gene: TRBV9
J gene: TRBJ1-6
CDR3 protein: ASSAQGSYSPLH

clone size: few
V gene: TRBV2
J gene: TRBJ1-1
CDR3 protein: ASSVGAVGGMNTEAF

clone size: few
V gene: TRBV6-1
J gene: TRBJ1-2
CDR3 protein: ATTGQIFNYGYT

clone size: NA
V gene: TRBV7-9
J gene: TRBJ2-2
CDR3 protein: ASSLAVTGELF

clone size: few
V gene: TRBV19
J gene: TRBJ2-5
CDR3 protein: ASSRVDQGETQY

clone size: once
V gene: TRBV2
J gene: TRBJ1-1
CDR3 protein: ASSSGEVTEAF

clone size: few
V gene: TRBV6-1
J gene: TRBJ1-5
CDR3 protein: ATGAGGNQPQH

clone size: NA
V gene: TRBV5-1
J gene: TRBJ1-1
CDR3 protein: ASSGGQTNTEAF

clone size: few
V gene: TRBV21-1
J gene: TRBJ1-5
CDR3 protein: ASSETNQPQH

clone size: NA
V gene: TRBV18
J gene: TRBJ2-1
CDR3 protein: ASSPGGGPYNEQF